The 14 T cell receptor beta chains reported below all come from one sample, sequenced in a study of regulatory T cells in long-lasting Graves disease (dated by TCRdb to the early 2020s). The time point label for this specimen denotes: newly diagnosed GD, antithyroid drugs for less than 3 months. For both TCR sequencing and RNA sequencing, RNA was extracted from PBMCs using TRIzol. The library relied on multiplex PCR. The instrument was an Illumina HiSeq 4000. CDR3 regions were amplified by Arm-PCR with iRepertoire HTBI primers to construct TCR beta libraries. Through fastp at Q25 and MiXCR, TCRdb rebuilt clones from the public reads, retaining in-frame beta chains. Records with the same CDR3 protein are collapsed into one entry carrying the most frequent genes and DNA. The sample records 550,000 to 700,000 distinct CDR3 sequences, about 16% of which are singletons. The ten most abundant clones make up around 12% of the sample.

This sample also appeared in a second study, on T cells in Graves' hyperthyroidism and ophthalmopathy.

The sequencing here drew on peripheral blood mononuclear cells (PBMCs), taken at new diagnosis, from a patient treated with antithyroid drugs. These TCRs come from a man younger than 35 with Graves disease. Donor details come from another sample of the same person, matched by shared clones.

This clonotype was seen only a few times. The rearrangement uses TRBV7-9 and TRBJ2-1; the match to TRBD2 covers 10 bases. J was trimmed by 8 bases and V by 1 base; bases with no gene match: 5. This CDR3 has 15 amino acids. Per the germline V gene, CDR1 is SEHNR and CDR2 is FQNEAQ (reference sequence). This chain's CDR3 is CASSLGTSGTDEQFF. DNA of the CDR3: TGTGCCAGCAGCTTAGGTACTAGCGGGACTGATGAGCAGTTCTTC.

In this sample, this clonotype turned up many times. The gene calls are TRBV6-1 and TRBJ2-1, with 7 bases fitting TRBD1. CDR3 size: 15 residues. Germline-derived CDR1 and CDR2 are MNHNS and SASEGT. V was pared by 6 bases and J by 4 bases, with 9 bases of the junction left unmatched. Written as DNA, the CDR3 is TGTGCCAGCAGAGCCGGGACAGACATTTACAATGAGCAGTTCTTC. Its translation: CASRAGTDIYNEQFF.

This clonotype occurred a few times. J is TRBJ2-5 and V is TRBV11-2, with D possibly matching TRBD1 (5 bases). V was pared by 2 bases and J by 3 bases, with 10 bases between. The germline gives CDR1 SGHAT, CDR2 FQNNGV. The CDR3 is 14 amino acids. CDR3 loop: CASSLLTREETQYF. CDR3 bases: TGTGCCAGCAGCTTACTAACCAGGGAAGAGACCCAGTACTTC.

This clonotype has ten or more counts. The rearrangement links TRBV2 to TRBJ2-1; no clear D gene. Trimming pared 7 bases from V and 0 bases from J, leaving 10 bases between. The CDR3 extends over 14 amino acids. CDR1 is SNHLY, CDR2 FYNNEI, per germline. CDR3 amino acids: CASTDTSSYNEQFF. The CDR3 DNA is TGTGCCAGCACTGACACGAGCTCCTACAATGAGCAGTTCTTC.

The V and J genes are TRBV6-2 or TRBV6-3 and TRBJ1-2; a weak D match, TRBD1 (6 bases). The CDR3 has 13 amino acids. Germline-derived CDR1 and CDR2 are MNHEY and SVGEGT. Trimming removed 4 bases at V and 8 bases at J, with 14 bases between. In DNA form, the CDR3 reads TGTGCCAGCAGTTTTTCTGTGGGGGCGGGCTACACCTTC. Protein: CASSFSVGAGYTF.

The chain joins TRBV29-1 to TRBJ2-5, with 8 bases aligning to TRBD2. In germline, CDR1 is SQVTM, CDR2 ANQGSEA. V shed 1 base and J 4 bases; nucleotides not matched to a gene: 5. This CDR3 has 14 amino acids. CDR3 in DNA: TGCAGCGTTGAAGTTCAACGGGGGGGAGAGACCCAGTACTTC. Encoded protein: CSVEVQRGGETQYF.

Ten or more counts support this clonotype. This chain links TRBV13 with TRBJ1-1; 8 bases map to TRBD1. The V and J ends lost 2 bases and 1 base, in that order; junction bases with no gene match: 6. CDR1 is PRHDT and CDR2 is FYEKMQ in the germline V gene (reference sequence). The CDR3 has 16 residues. The CDR3 region has the DNA TGTGCCAGCAGCTTATTCCAGGGGGCGCGGAACACTGAAGCTTTCTTT. As protein: CASSLFQGARNTEAFF.

The sample holds a few counts of this clonotype. The chain links TRBV6-5 to TRBJ1-1, with a tentative D call TRBD1 (5 bases). Germline values: CDR1 MNHEY, CDR2 SVGAGI. The CDR3 sequence is 15 residues long. V lost 0 bases to trimming and J lost 4 bases, with 12 bases between them. DNA of the CDR3: TGTGCCAGCAGTTACTCTGGGTACGGGGCCACTGAAGCTTTCTTT. The encoded protein is CASSYSGYGATEAFF.

In the case of this clonotype: A much more abundant neighbour one base away suggests this may be a read error. The rearrangement joins TRBV30 to TRBJ1-2; D unresolved. Germline loops: CDR1 GTSNPN, CDR2 SVGIG (reference sequence). The CDR3 has 12 amino acids. The CDR3 DNA is TGTGTCTGGAGTGTACGCATCTATGGCTACACCTTC. It translates to CVWSVRIYGYTF.

In DNA, the CDR3 is TGTGCCAGTAGTCCCAGAAAGAGCTCCTATAATTCACCCCTCCACTTT. This sequence encodes CASSPRKSSYNSPLHF. The chain has TRBV19 and TRBJ1-6; D unclear. The CDR3 is 16 residues long. Trimming stripped 5 bases from V and 0 bases from J, with 11 bases between. Germline CDR1 reads LNHDA; CDR2 reads SQIVND (reference sequence).

This clonotype came up many times. The chain joins TRBV2 to TRBJ2-3; maybe TRBD1 (5 bases). CDR1 and CDR2 (germline): SNHLY, FYNNEI. The CDR3 is 15 amino acids. V gave up 5 bases and J gave up 1 base, with 13 bases separating them. The CDR3 loop is CASSQLRQRTDTQYF. CDR3 nucleotides: TGTGCCAGCAGTCAGCTCCGACAGCGCACAGATACGCAGTATTTT. The full variable domain, its missing parts supplied by reference TRBV2 and TRBJ2-3, is EPEVTQTPSHQVTQMGQEVILRCVPISNHLYFYWYRQILGQKVEFLVSFYNNEISEKSEIFDDQFSVERPDGSNFTLKIRSTKLEDSAMYFCASSQLRQRTDTQYFGPGTRLTVL.

As for this clonotype: A much larger clone is a single base away; this may be a read error. The V call is TRBV7-8, the J call TRBJ2-3; TRBD2 might be the D (5 bases). The CDR3 extends over 18 amino acids. V was trimmed by 1 base and J by 4 bases, leaving 21 bases between them. Looked up from germline, CDR1 is SGHVS and CDR2 is FQNEAQ. The CDR3 coding sequence is TGTGCCAGCAGCTTAGTTCGTCTAGTGGGAGCTCAACCAGATACGCAGTATTTT. As protein: CASSLVRLVGAQPDTQYF.

This clonotype was picked up a small number of times. V and J are TRBV6-1 and TRBJ2-7, with 11 positions matching TRBD2. The CDR3 contains 15 residues. The V and J ends lost 5 bases and 5 bases, in that order; junction bases with no gene match: 8. From germline, CDR1 is MNHNS and CDR2 SASEGT. In DNA form, the CDR3 reads TGTGCCAGCAGTACGACTAGCGGGATCGCCCACGAGCAGTACTTC. This sequence encodes CASSTTSGIAHEQYF.

This clonotype was counted many times. This chain connects TRBV27 to TRBJ2-7, with 9 bases lining up with TRBD1. Germline trimming cut 0 bases from V and 2 bases from J; bases unmatched to any gene: 5. This CDR3 contains 16 residues. Germline CDR1 MNHEY, CDR2 SMNVEV (reference sequence). The CDR3 here is CASSLSPGTGTYEQYF. The CDR3 DNA follows: TGTGCCAGCAGTTTATCTCCCGGGACAGGGACCTACGAGCAGTACTTC.